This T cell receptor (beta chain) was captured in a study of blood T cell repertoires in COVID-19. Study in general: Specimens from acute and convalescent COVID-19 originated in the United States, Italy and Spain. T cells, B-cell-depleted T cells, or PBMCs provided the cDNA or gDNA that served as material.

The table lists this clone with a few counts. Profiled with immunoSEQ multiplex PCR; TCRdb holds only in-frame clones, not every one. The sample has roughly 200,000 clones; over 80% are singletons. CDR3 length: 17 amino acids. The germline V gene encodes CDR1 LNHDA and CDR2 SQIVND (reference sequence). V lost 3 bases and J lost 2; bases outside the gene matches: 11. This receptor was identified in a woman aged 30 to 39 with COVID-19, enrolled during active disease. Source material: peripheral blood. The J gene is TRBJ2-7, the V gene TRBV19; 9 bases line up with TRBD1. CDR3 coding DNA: TGTGCCAGTAGTATCCGACAGGGGGTGTATATGACCTACGAGCAGTACTTC. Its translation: CASSIRQGVYMTYEQYF.